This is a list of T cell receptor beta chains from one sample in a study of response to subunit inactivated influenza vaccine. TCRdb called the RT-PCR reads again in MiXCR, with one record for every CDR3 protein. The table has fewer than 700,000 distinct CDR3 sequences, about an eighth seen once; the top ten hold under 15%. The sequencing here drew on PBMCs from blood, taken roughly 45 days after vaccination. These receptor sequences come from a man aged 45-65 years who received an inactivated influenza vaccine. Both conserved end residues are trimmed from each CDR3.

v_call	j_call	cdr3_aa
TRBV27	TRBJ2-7	ASSQWTSGSWY
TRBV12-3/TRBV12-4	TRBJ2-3	ASSPAGRNTQY
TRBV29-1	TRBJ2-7	SVASGQGREQY
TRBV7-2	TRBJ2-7	ASSLDSASGREQY
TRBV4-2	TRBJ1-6	ASSQGQGGSPLH
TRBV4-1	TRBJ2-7	ASSQRTGVYEQY
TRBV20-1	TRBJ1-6	SARALGDSPLH
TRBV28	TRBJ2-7	ASSLQGTSGSSYEQY
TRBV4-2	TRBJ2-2	ASSLPGLDAGELF
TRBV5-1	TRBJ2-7	ASSSTGLASYEQY
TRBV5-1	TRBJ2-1	ASSLLFGQGSDEQF
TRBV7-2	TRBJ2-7	ASSLGFGTEQY
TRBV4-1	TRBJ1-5	ASSQGRGNQPQH
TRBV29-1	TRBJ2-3	SVEPADTQY
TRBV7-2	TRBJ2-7	ASSLLAAPSEQY
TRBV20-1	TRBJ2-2	SARVGLAGNTGELF
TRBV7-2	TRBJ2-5	ASSKRTSGQETQY
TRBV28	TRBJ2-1	ASSSIGDSYNEQF
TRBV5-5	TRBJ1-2	ASSLEGSPYGYT
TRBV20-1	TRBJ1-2	SARKDPPNYGYT
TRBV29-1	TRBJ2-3	SSTIRGTGTQY
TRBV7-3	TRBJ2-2	ASSLTVGGDTGELF
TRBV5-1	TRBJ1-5	ASSPLGDPNQPQH
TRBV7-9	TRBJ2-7	ASRRRDGSYEQY
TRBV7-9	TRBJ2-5	ASSPGLAGGLQETQY
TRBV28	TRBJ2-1	ASSSLSPFREPNNEQF
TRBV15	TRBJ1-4	ATSRGTGYEKLF
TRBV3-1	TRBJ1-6	ASSRTQGYSPLH
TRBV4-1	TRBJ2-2	ASSPTETGELF
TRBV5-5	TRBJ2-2	ASSPQGRNTGELF
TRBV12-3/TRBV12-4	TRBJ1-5	ASRLGVGQPQH
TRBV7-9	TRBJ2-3	ASELASTDTQY
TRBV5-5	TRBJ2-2	ASSAQRGAPQFGELF
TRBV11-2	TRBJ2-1	ASSSIRRGAYNEQF
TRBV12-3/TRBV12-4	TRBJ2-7	ASRSPGGDEQY
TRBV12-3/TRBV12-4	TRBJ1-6	ASREGASNSPLH
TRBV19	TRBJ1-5	ASSMTGNQPQH
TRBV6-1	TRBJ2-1	ASTHRGGRYNEQF
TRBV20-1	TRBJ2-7	SVPFKQDSCEQY
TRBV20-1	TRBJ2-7	SALAGTNPYEQY
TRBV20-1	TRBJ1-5	SARERARGHQPQH
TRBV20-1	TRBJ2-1	SASSGSYNEQF
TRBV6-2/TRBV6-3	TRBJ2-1	ASSFWADYNEQF